This record covers a single T cell receptor (beta chain). V lost 3 bases and J lost 1, with 15 bases in between. The CDR3 is made up of 16 amino acids. Germline assignment: CDR1 WNHNN and CDR2 SYGVQD (reference sequence). Sequencing used immunoSEQ multiplex PCR; TCRdb keeps in-frame clones, though not all of them. The sample consists of 120,000 or so clones, roughly 87% of them appearing once. These data are taken from a study of control samples from healthy donors and cancer patients. The genes are TRBV10-1 and TRBJ2-5, with D possibly being TRBD1 (6 bases). The TCR was taken from a man younger than 35 in good health. The specimen sequenced was blood. The CDR3 here is CASSDSQGPLQETQYF. The CDR3 nucleotides read TGCGCCAGCAGTGATTCGCAGGGGCCCCTCCAAGAGACCCAGTACTTC.